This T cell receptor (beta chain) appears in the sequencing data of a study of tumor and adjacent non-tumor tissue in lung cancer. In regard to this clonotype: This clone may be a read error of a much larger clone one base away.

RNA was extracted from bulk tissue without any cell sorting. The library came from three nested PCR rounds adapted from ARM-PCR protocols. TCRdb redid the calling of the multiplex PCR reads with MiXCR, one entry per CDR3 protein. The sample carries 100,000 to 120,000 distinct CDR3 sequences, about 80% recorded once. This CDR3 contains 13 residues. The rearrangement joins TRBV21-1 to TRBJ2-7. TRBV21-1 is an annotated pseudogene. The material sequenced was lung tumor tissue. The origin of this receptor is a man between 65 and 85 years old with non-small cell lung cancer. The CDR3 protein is CASRKVLRTEQYF. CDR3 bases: TGTGCCAGCCGCAAAGTGTTGAGGACCGAGCAGTACTTC.